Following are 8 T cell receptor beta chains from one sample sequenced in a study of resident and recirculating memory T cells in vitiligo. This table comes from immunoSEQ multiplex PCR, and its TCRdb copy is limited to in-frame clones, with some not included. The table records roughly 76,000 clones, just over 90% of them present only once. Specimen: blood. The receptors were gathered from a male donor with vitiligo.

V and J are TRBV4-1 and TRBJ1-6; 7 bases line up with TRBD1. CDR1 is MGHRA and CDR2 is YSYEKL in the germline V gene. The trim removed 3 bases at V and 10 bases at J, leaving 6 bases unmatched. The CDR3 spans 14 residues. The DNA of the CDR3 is TGCGCCAGCAGCCAGACAGGGTTGGGGTCACCCCTCCACTTT. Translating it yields CASSQTGLGSPLHF.

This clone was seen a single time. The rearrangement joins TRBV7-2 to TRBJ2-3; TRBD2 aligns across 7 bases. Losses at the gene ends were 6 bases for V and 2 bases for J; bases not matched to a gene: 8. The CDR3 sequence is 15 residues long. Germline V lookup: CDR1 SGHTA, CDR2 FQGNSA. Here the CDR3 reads CASRRAGKITDTQYF. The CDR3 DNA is TGTGCCAGCAGAAGAGCGGGGAAAATCACAGATACGCAGTATTTT.

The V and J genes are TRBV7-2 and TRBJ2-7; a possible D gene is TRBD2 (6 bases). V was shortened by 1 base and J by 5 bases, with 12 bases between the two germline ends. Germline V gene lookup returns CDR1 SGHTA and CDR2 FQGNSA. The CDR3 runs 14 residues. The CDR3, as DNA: TGTGCCAGCAGCTTAGTGGAGGGCGGCCACGAGCAGTACTTC. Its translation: CASSLVEGGHEQYF. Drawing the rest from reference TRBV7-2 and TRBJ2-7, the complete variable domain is GAGVSQSPSNKVTEKGKDVELRCDPISGHTALYWYRQSLGQGLEFLIYFQGNSAPDKSGLPSDRFSAERTGGSVSTLTIQRTQQEDSAVYLCASSLVEGGHEQYFGPGTRLTVT.

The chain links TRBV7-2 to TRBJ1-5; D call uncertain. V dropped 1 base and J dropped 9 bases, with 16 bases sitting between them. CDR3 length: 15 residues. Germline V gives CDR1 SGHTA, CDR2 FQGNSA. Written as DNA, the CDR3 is TGTGCCAGCAGCTTAGGGGCCACCAGTATAAGGCCCCAGCATTTT. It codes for CASSLGATSIRPQHF.

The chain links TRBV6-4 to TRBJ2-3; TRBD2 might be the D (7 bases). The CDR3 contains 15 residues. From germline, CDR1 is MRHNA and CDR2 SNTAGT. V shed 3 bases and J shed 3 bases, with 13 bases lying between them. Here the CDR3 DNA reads TGTGCCAGCAGTGAGGGGGGGGCGGAAACAGATACGCAGTATTTT. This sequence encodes CASSEGGAETDTQYF.

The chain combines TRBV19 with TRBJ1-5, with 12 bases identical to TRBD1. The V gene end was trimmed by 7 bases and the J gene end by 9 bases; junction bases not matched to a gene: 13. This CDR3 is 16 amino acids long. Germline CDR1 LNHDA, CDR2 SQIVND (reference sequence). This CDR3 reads CASTPGQGASSWPQHF. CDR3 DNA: TGTGCCAGTACTCCGGGACAGGGGGCCTCGTCGTGGCCCCAGCATTTT.

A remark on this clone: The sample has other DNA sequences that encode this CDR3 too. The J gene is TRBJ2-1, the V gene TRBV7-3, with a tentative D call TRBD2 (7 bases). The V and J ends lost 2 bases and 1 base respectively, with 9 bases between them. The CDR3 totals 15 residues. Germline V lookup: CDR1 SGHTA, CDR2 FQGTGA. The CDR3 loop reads CASSLGGASYNEQFF. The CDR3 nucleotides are TGTGCCAGCAGCTTAGGGGGGGCTTCCTACAATGAGCAGTTCTTC.

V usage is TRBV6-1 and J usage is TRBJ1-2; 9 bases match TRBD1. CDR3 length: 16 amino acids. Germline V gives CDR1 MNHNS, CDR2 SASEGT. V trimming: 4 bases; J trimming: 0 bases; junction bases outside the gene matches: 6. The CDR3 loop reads CASSASDRGANYGYTF. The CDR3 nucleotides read TGTGCCAGCAGTGCCTCGGACAGGGGAGCTAACTATGGCTACACCTTC.